Listed below are T cell receptor beta chains from one sample, sequenced in a study of tumor-infiltrating lymphocytes in primary liver carcinoma. TCRdb ran MiXCR on the multiplex PCR reads and lists one entry per CDR3 protein. This table has 180,000 or so distinct CDR3 sequences, roughly three fifths appearing once. The sequenced sample was peripheral blood. Every receptor here comes from a man in his forties with primary liver carcinoma and hepatitis B virus infection. Each CDR3 is given with its conserved first and last residue. The D gene is left open where the match is weak. Not every row has a clone size; where given, it reads once, few, many or a size class.

clone_size: -; d_call: -; v_call: TRBV12-5; j_call: TRBJ2-7; cdr3_aa: CASGLDLYEQYF; cdr3_nt: TGTGCTAGTGGTTTGGACCTATACGAGCAGTACTTC
clone_size: -; d_call: -; v_call: TRBV4-2; j_call: TRBJ2-2; cdr3_aa: CASSPTGGNTGELFF; cdr3_nt: TGTGCCAGCAGCCCAACCGGGGGGAACACCGGGGAGCTGTTTTTT
clone_size: once; d_call: -; v_call: TRBV6-1; j_call: TRBJ2-4; cdr3_aa: CASSGRNIQNF; cdr3_nt: TGTGCCAGCAGTGGGAGAAACATTCAGAACTTC
clone_size: many; d_call: TRBD1; v_call: TRBV12-3/TRBV12-4; j_call: TRBJ2-7; cdr3_aa: CASSPGQGPYEQYF; cdr3_nt: TGTGCCAGCAGCCCGGGACAGGGGCCCTACGAGCAGTACTTC
clone_size: -; d_call: TRBD2; v_call: TRBV30; j_call: TRBJ2-7; cdr3_aa: CAWRLAGASEQYF; cdr3_nt: TGTGCCTGGAGATTAGCGGGAGCTTCCGAGCAGTACTTC
clone_size: few; d_call: TRBD2; v_call: TRBV7-9; j_call: TRBJ2-1; cdr3_aa: CASSLILAGNNEQFF; cdr3_nt: TGTGCCAGCAGCTTAATACTAGCGGGGAACAATGAGCAGTTCTTC
clone_size: few; d_call: -; v_call: TRBV5-5; j_call: TRBJ1-1; cdr3_aa: CASGDIEAFF; cdr3_nt: TGTGCCAGCGGCGACATTGAAGCTTTCTTT
clone_size: many; d_call: -; v_call: TRBV6-6; j_call: TRBJ1-2; cdr3_aa: CASSRRAAGYTF; cdr3_nt: TGTGCCAGCAGCCGCCGGGCGGCCGGCTACACCTTC
clone_size: -; d_call: -; v_call: TRBV6-5; j_call: TRBJ2-7; cdr3_aa: CASSYSSHYEQYF; cdr3_nt: TGTGCCAGCAGTTACTCGTCCCACTACGAGCAGTACTTC
clone_size: -; d_call: -; v_call: TRBV6-6; j_call: TRBJ1-3; cdr3_aa: CASSSPPNSGNTIYF; cdr3_nt: TGTGCCAGCAGTTCCCCACCGAACTCTGGAAACACCATATATTTT
clone_size: -; d_call: TRBD2; v_call: TRBV5-4; j_call: TRBJ2-1; cdr3_aa: CASSLGASGSYNKQFF; cdr3_nt: TGTGCCAGCAGCTTGGGGGCTAGCGGGAGCTACAATAAGCAGTTCTTC
clone_size: few; d_call: TRBD2; v_call: TRBV7-9; j_call: TRBJ2-1; cdr3_aa: CASSLMGTSVNEQFF; cdr3_nt: TGTGCCAGCAGCTTAATGGGGACTAGCGTGAATGAGCAGTTCTTC
clone_size: once; d_call: TRBD1; v_call: TRBV6-5; j_call: TRBJ1-6; cdr3_aa: CASSYEQGGNSPLHF; cdr3_nt: TGTGCCAGCAGTTACGAGCAGGGGGGAAATTCACCCCTCCACTTT
clone_size: -; d_call: -; v_call: TRBV11-2; j_call: TRBJ1-6; cdr3_aa: CATSLRELNSPLDF; cdr3_nt: TGTGCCACCAGTTTAAGGGAGCTTAATTCACCCCTCGACTTT
clone_size: once; d_call: -; v_call: TRBV6-5; j_call: TRBJ2-3; cdr3_aa: CASSYSRDPCRPDTQYF; cdr3_nt: TGTGCCAGCAGTTACTCGAGGGACCCTTGTCGGCCAGATACGCAGTATTTT
clone_size: -; d_call: -; v_call: TRBV28; j_call: TRBJ2-3; cdr3_aa: CASSPTLGLQMDTQYF; cdr3_nt: TGTGCCAGCAGCCCGACGTTGGGCCTGCAGATGGATACGCAGTATTTT
clone_size: -; d_call: TRBD1; v_call: TRBV29-1; j_call: TRBJ2-3; cdr3_aa: CSFPDRGTDTQYF; cdr3_nt: TGCAGCTTTCCTGACAGGGGCACAGATACGCAGTATTTT
clone_size: -; d_call: TRBD1; v_call: TRBV13; j_call: TRBJ1-6; cdr3_aa: CASSIWDRGRRSPLHF; cdr3_nt: TGTGCCAGCAGCATTTGGGACAGGGGGCGACGGTCACCCCTCCACTTT
clone_size: -; d_call: -; v_call: TRBV29-1; j_call: TRBJ2-2; cdr3_aa: CSVGAGGGLFF; cdr3_nt: TGCAGCGTGGGGGCCGGCGGGGGGCTGTTTTTT
clone_size: few; d_call: -; v_call: TRBV29-1; j_call: TRBJ1-5; cdr3_aa: CSVATGNQPQHF; cdr3_nt: TGCAGCGTAGCAACAGGGAATCAGCCCCAGCATTTT
clone_size: -; d_call: -; v_call: TRBV13; j_call: TRBJ1-6; cdr3_aa: CASSLGGGNYNSPLHF; cdr3_nt: TGTGCCAGCAGCTTGGGGGGGGGAAACTATAATTCACCCCTCCACTTT
clone_size: few; d_call: -; v_call: TRBV6-1; j_call: TRBJ1-1; cdr3_aa: CATREDPGTEAFF; cdr3_nt: TGTGCCACTCGGGAGGACCCGGGGACTGAAGCTTTCTTT
clone_size: -; d_call: -; v_call: TRBV6-6; j_call: TRBJ2-3; cdr3_aa: CGSSWVDTQYF; cdr3_nt: TGTGGCAGCAGCTGGGTCGATACGCAGTATTTT
clone_size: -; d_call: -; v_call: TRBV12-3/TRBV12-4; j_call: TRBJ2-1; cdr3_aa: CARSLSPKKQFF; cdr3_nt: TGTGCCAGAAGTCTATCGCCCAAGAAGCAGTTCTTC
clone_size: few; d_call: -; v_call: TRBV14; j_call: TRBJ2-2; cdr3_aa: CASSQGTRNRGELFF; cdr3_nt: TGTGCCAGCAGCCAAGGAACCCGCAACCGCGGGGAGCTGTTTTTT
clone_size: -; d_call: -; v_call: TRBV30; j_call: TRBJ2-3; cdr3_aa: CAWSVLVRNTDTQYF; cdr3_nt: TGTGCCTGGAGTGTCCTGGTGAGAAACACAGATACGCAGTATTTT
clone_size: few; d_call: -; v_call: TRBV12-3/TRBV12-4; j_call: TRBJ1-2; cdr3_aa: CASGLPTGSDYTF; cdr3_nt: TGTGCCAGCGGGCTGCCTACGGGGTCAGACTACACCTTC
clone_size: many; d_call: TRBD2; v_call: TRBV11-2; j_call: TRBJ2-1; cdr3_aa: CASSLGAGGGEQFF; cdr3_nt: TGTGCCAGCAGCTTAGGGGCGGGAGGAGGCGAGCAGTTCTTC
clone_size: -; d_call: -; v_call: TRBV18; j_call: TRBJ1-1; cdr3_aa: CASSPSREQVEAFF; cdr3_nt: TGTGCCAGCTCACCATCTCGGGAGCAGGTTGAAGCTTTCTTT
clone_size: many; d_call: -; v_call: TRBV6-5; j_call: TRBJ1-4; cdr3_aa: CASSHLGPGELFF; cdr3_nt: TGTGCCAGCAGCCACCTGGGTCCAGGAGAACTGTTTTTT
clone_size: -; d_call: -; v_call: TRBV11-2; j_call: TRBJ1-1; cdr3_aa: CTSSRDSGTGAFF; cdr3_nt: TGTACCAGCAGCAGAGACAGCGGCACTGGAGCTTTCTTT
clone_size: -; d_call: TRBD1; v_call: TRBV7-9; j_call: TRBJ2-2; cdr3_aa: CASSRPGTGTTGELFF; cdr3_nt: TGTGCCAGCAGCCGCCCCGGGACAGGGACCACCGGGGAGCTGTTTTTT
clone_size: -; d_call: TRBD2; v_call: TRBV28; j_call: TRBJ2-7; cdr3_aa: CASSRGGARSGEQYF; cdr3_nt: TGTGCCAGCTCTCGGGGGGGGGCGCGGTCGGGTGAGCAGTACTTC
clone_size: -; d_call: TRBD2; v_call: TRBV12-3/TRBV12-4; j_call: TRBJ2-5; cdr3_aa: CASSLGTSGTGAQYF; cdr3_nt: TGTGCCAGCAGCCTAGGGACTAGCGGTACGGGGGCCCAGTACTTC
clone_size: -; d_call: TRBD2; v_call: TRBV11-2; j_call: TRBJ2-2; cdr3_aa: CASGATLAAGGELFF; cdr3_nt: TGTGCCAGCGGCGCGACACTAGCGGCCGGCGGGGAGCTTTTTTTT
clone_size: many; d_call: -; v_call: TRBV11-2; j_call: TRBJ2-7; cdr3_aa: CASSQASSYEQYF; cdr3_nt: TGTGCCAGCAGCCAGGCGAGCTCCTACGAGCAGTACTTC
clone_size: -; d_call: TRBD2; v_call: TRBV10-3; j_call: TRBJ2-3; cdr3_aa: CAISDVTGGSTDMQYF; cdr3_nt: TGTGCCATCAGTGATGTCACGGGCGGGAGCACAGATATGCAGTATTTT
clone_size: -; d_call: -; v_call: TRBV6-1; j_call: TRBJ2-2; cdr3_aa: CASSEAQDPGELFF; cdr3_nt: TGTGCCAGCAGTGAAGCGCAGGACCCCGGGGAGCTGTTTTTT
clone_size: -; d_call: TRBD2; v_call: TRBV5-6; j_call: TRBJ2-7; cdr3_aa: CASSLGLAGFNYEQYF; cdr3_nt: TGTGCCAGCAGCTTGGGGCTAGCGGGTTTCAACTACGAGCAGTACTTC
clone_size: -; d_call: TRBD2; v_call: TRBV28; j_call: TRBJ2-2; cdr3_aa: CASSLVIAGVVAGELFF; cdr3_nt: TGTGCCAGCAGTCTCGTAATAGCGGGAGTGGTGGCCGGGGAGCTGTTTTTT
clone_size: -; d_call: TRBD1; v_call: TRBV11-3; j_call: TRBJ2-7; cdr3_aa: CASSHAAGQGYEQYF; cdr3_nt: TGTGCCAGCAGCCACGCTGCGGGACAGGGATACGAGCAATACTTC
clone_size: -; d_call: TRBD2; v_call: TRBV29-1; j_call: TRBJ2-1; cdr3_aa: CSVEDIGLAAPGEQFF; cdr3_nt: TGCAGCGTTGAAGATATCGGACTAGCGGCCCCCGGAGAGCAGTTCTTC